Below are 15 T cell receptor beta chains sequenced from a single sample in a study of cytomegalovirus exposure and HLA in healthy donors. Vbeta (60) and Jbeta (13) primers were used in the PCR. The method was immunoSEQ multiplex PCR; TCRdb's version includes in-frame clones alone and lacks a portion of them. This sample has 95,000 to 150,000 clones, with approximately 67% found just once. The sample taken for sequencing was PBMCs. The receptors derive from a man aged 18 to 29 in good health and CMV-seronegative.

The V gene is TRBV27, the J gene TRBJ1-3; TRBD1 matches 8 bases. CDR3 length: 14 residues. J gave up 3 bases and V 8 bases, and 6 bases lay outside the gene matches. Germline V CDR1 and CDR2: MNHEY, SMNVEV (reference sequence). CDR3 protein: CASQRTGFGNTIYF. The CDR3, as DNA: TGTGCCAGCCAAAGGACAGGGTTTGGAAACACCATATATTTT.

In DNA, the CDR3 is TGCGCCAGCAGTCAGGGACAAGGAAACACCATATATTTT. Its protein product is CASSQGQGNTIYF. The J gene is TRBJ1-3, the V gene TRBV10-1; tentative D call: TRBD1 (6 bases). The CDR3 totals 13 residues. Germline values: CDR1 WNHNN, CDR2 SYGVQD (reference sequence). The V end lost 5 bases, the J end lost 4 bases, and 9 bases lay between the germline ends.

The V call is TRBV30, the J call TRBJ2-5; 12 bases align to TRBD1. This CDR3 comprises 15 residues. J was trimmed by 1 base and V by 5 bases; bases with no gene match: 5. Germline assignment: CDR1 GTSNPN and CDR2 SVGIG (reference sequence). CDR3 sequence: CAWDTGQGAQETQYF. The CDR3 nucleotides read TGTGCCTGGGATACGGGACAGGGGGCCCAAGAGACCCAGTACTTC.

This clone was observed a handful of times. V usage is TRBV30 and J usage is TRBJ2-1; possibly TRBD1 for D (6 bases). With 1 base removed from V and 0 bases from J, the gap between germline ends came to 10 bases. The germline V gene has CDR1 GTSNPN and CDR2 SVGIG (reference sequence). CDR3 length equals 15 residues. CDR3 bases: TGTGCCTGGAGTGACCCGACAGGCTCCTACAATGAGCAGTTCTTC. Translation gives CAWSDPTGSYNEQFF.

This chain joins TRBV28 and TRBJ2-1; 11 nucleotides align to TRBD1. Germline CDR1 and CDR2: MDHEN and SYDVKM. CDR3 size: 14 residues. Trimming cost V 10 bases and J 6 bases; bases outside gene matches: 8. CDR3 amino acids: CATKRGTGGNEQFF. The CDR3 bases are TGTGCCACCAAGAGAGGGACAGGGGGCAATGAGCAGTTCTTC. The variable domain in full, with the rest retrieved from reference TRBV28 and TRBJ2-1, is DVKVTQSSRYLVKRTGEKVFLECVQDMDHENMFWYRQDPGLGLRLIYFSYDVKMKEKGDIPEGYSVSREKKERFSLILESASTNQTSMYLCATKRGTGGNEQFFGPGTRLTVL.

The gene calls are TRBV7-9 and TRBJ2-1, with 11 nucleotides matching TRBD2. Trimming cost V 4 bases and J 4 bases; bases outside gene matches: 3. Germline V gene lookup returns CDR1 SEHNR and CDR2 FQNEAQ (reference sequence). The CDR3 spans 15 residues. The DNA of the CDR3 is TGTGCCAGCAGCTGGGGACTAGCGGAGTACAATGAGCAGTTCTTC. This gives the protein CASSWGLAEYNEQFF.

The chain couples TRBV5-4 to TRBJ2-1, with 8 bases fitting TRBD1. V shed 5 bases, J shed 9 bases, and the junction held 4 bases outside the gene matches. The CDR3 spans 12 residues. Germline CDR1 and CDR2: SGHNT and YYREEE (reference sequence). The CDR3 reads CASRLQGGEQFF. The DNA of the CDR3 is TGTGCCAGCAGATTACAGGGGGGTGAGCAGTTCTTC.

The CDR3 region is CASSENVGLAGVYEQYF. The CDR3 DNA sequence: TGTGCCAGCAGTGAGAATGTAGGACTAGCGGGAGTCTACGAGCAGTACTTC. This chain joins TRBV6-1 and TRBJ2-7; TRBD2 matches at 13 bases. V lost 3 bases and J lost 3; bases outside the gene matches: 8. The CDR3 runs 17 residues. The V gene's germline CDR1 is MNHNS and CDR2 SASEGT.

The J gene is TRBJ2-6, the V gene TRBV19; the match to TRBD1 covers 10 bases. Germline trimming cut 3 bases from V and 0 bases from J; bases unmatched to any gene: 14. The CDR3 is made up of 21 amino acids. CDR1 and CDR2 from the germline V gene are LNHDA and SQIVND (reference sequence). The CDR3 region has the DNA TGTGCCAGTAGTATTCTCAGCCCCGGGACAGGGGTTCTCTCTGGGGCCAACGTCCTGACTTTC. Its protein product is CASSILSPGTGVLSGANVLTF.

The genes are TRBV29-1 and TRBJ2-7; D might be TRBD1 (6 bases). The CDR3 runs to 16 residues. Per the germline V gene, CDR1 is SQVTM and CDR2 is ANQGSEA. V shed 1 base and J shed 7 bases, with 23 bases lying between them. The CDR3: CSVEGGTSFTSREQYF. In nucleotides, the CDR3 is TGCAGCGTTGAAGGGGGGACATCGTTTACGTCTCGGGAGCAGTACTTC.

The chain uses TRBV6-5 and TRBJ2-3, with D possibly matching TRBD2 (5 bases). This CDR3 is 15 amino acids long. Germline lookup yields CDR1 MNHEY and CDR2 SVGAGI. With 0 bases removed from V and 0 bases from J, the gap between germline ends came to 7 bases. The CDR3 DNA reads TGTGCCAGCAGTTACTCCCGGACTAGCACAGATACGCAGTATTTT. Translated: CASSYSRTSTDTQYF.

The chain links TRBV27 to TRBJ1-5; D is undetermined. V was shortened by 6 bases and J by 2 bases, with 17 bases between the two germline ends. CDR1 MNHEY and CDR2 SMNVEV come from the germline V gene (reference sequence). This CDR3 is built from 16 residues. CDR3 sequence: CASRRTSRAGNQPQHF. Here the CDR3 DNA reads TGTGCCAGCAGGAGGACCTCGCGGGCTGGCAATCAGCCCCAGCATTTT.

The gene calls are TRBV9 and TRBJ2-2; D is ambiguous. The CDR3 loop spans 14 amino acids. Germline-derived CDR1 and CDR2 are SGDLS and YYNGEE. Trimming cost V 0 bases and J 6 bases, with 9 bases left between them. The CDR3 coding sequence is TGTGCCAGCAGCGTAGCTTTGGTAGCCGGGGAGCTGTTTTTT. This sequence encodes CASSVALVAGELFF. The full variable domain, its missing parts supplied by reference TRBV9 and TRBJ2-2, is DSGVTQTPKHLITATGQRVTLRCSPRSGDLSVYWYQQSLDQGLQFLIQYYNGEERAKGNILERFSAQQFPDLHSELNLSSLELGDSALYFCASSVALVAGELFFGEGSRLTVL.

The CDR3 sequence: CASSLERAGAEKLFF. As DNA, the CDR3 is TGTGCCAGCAGCTTAGAACGCGCAGGGGCTGAAAAACTGTTTTTT. The V and J genes are TRBV7-9 and TRBJ1-4; D perhaps matches TRBD1 (6 bases). V gave up 1 base and J gave up 7 bases, with 13 bases separating them. This CDR3 region has 15 residues. Germline CDR1 SEHNR, CDR2 FQNEAQ (reference sequence).

CDR3 nucleotide sequence: TGTGCCAGCAGCCGAGACAGGGCCGCTACTAACTATGGCTACACCTTC. This translates into CASSRDRAATNYGYTF. The chain carries TRBV27 and TRBJ1-2; 7 bases are a match to TRBD1. J was trimmed by 0 bases and V by 6 bases; bases with no gene match: 10. Germline CDR1 and CDR2: MNHEY and SMNVEV (reference sequence). The CDR3 spans 16 residues.